The 26 T cell receptor beta chains given below trace back to one sample, sequenced in a study of cytomegalovirus exposure and HLA in healthy donors. Researchers ran the PCR with 60 Vbeta and 13 Jbeta primers. Assay: immunoSEQ multiplex PCR; the TCRdb copy retains only in-frame clones and omits some. The sample carries more than 65,000 clones, roughly 82% recorded once. Input material: PBMCs. The source is a man in his late teens or twenties in good health and CMV-seronegative.

About this clone: One end of the junction does not line up with germline, which may come from a read error. CDR3 in amino acids: CAISLWAGGPSGTGELFF. As DNA, the CDR3 is TGTGCCATCAGCTTATGGGCGGGGGGACCCTCGGGTACCGGGGAGCTGTTTTTT. The chain joins TRBV7-8 to TRBJ2-2, with TRBD2 identical over 8 bases. Germline V lookup: CDR1 SGHVS, CDR2 FQNEAQ. This CDR3 has 18 residues. The full variable domain, with the rest looked up from reference TRBV7-8 and TRBJ2-2, is GAGVSQSPRYKVAKRGQDVALRCDPISGHVSLFWYQQALGQGPEFLTYFQNEAQLDKSGLPSDRFFAERPEGSVSTLKIQRTQQEDSAVYLCAISLWAGGPSGTGELFFGEGSRLTVL.

The V call is TRBV14, the J call TRBJ2-1; 8 nucleotides agree with TRBD2. Germline V gene lookup returns CDR1 SGHDN and CDR2 FVKESK. The V segment lost 3 bases and the J segment 5 bases; nucleotides outside the gene matches: 9. The CDR3 loop spans 16 amino acids. The DNA for the CDR3 is TGTGCCAGCAGCCACCTTAGACTAGCGCGAAACAATGAGCAGTTCTTC. Amino acids: CASSHLRLARNNEQFF.

Concerning this clone: One junction end does not reproduce the germline sequence, and a read error may be involved. The chain uses TRBV28 and TRBJ1-6; 8 bases agree with TRBD1. Germline V gene data show CDR1 as MDHEN and CDR2 as SYDVKM. CDR3 size: 19 residues. The CDR3 nucleotides are TGTGCCAGCACTTTATGGCAGGGGGCGACCGTCACCTATAATTCACCCCTCCACTTT. Its protein product is CASTLWQGATVTYNSPLHF.

The chain links TRBV5-8 to TRBJ2-7, with D tentatively TRBD2 (6 bases). Germline CDR1 is SGHTS and CDR2 is YDEGEE. This CDR3 has 13 residues. V was cut by 5 bases and J by 4 bases, with 13 bases left in between. The CDR3 DNA follows: TGTGCCAGCAGGGGGACTCTTTCTTACGAGCAGTACTTC. Its protein is CASRGTLSYEQYF.

V and J are TRBV20-1 and TRBJ2-4; no clear D. The CDR3 sequence is 11 residues long. The germline V gene encodes CDR1 DFQATT and CDR2 SNEGSKA (reference sequence). V lost 3 bases and J 11 bases, leaving 11 bases between the germline ends. The CDR3, as DNA: TGCAGTGCTAGTTTCGAGTCCTTTCAGTACTTC. Translation gives CSASFESFQYF.

This clone was seen just once. The chain joins TRBV28 to TRBJ2-2; D remains unclear. V was cut by 5 bases and J by 0 bases, with 4 bases left in between. Germline CDR1 reads MDHEN; CDR2 reads SYDVKM. The CDR3 covers 13 residues. The CDR3, as DNA: TGTGCCAGCAGTCTCCCGAACACCGGGGAGCTGTTTTTT. As protein: CASSLPNTGELFF.

The rearrangement links TRBV23-1 to TRBJ2-7, with TRBD1 matching 10 bases. TRBV23-1 is marked as an open reading frame, function uncertain. The CDR3 contains 15 residues. With 3 bases clipped from V and 2 bases from J, the junction kept 4 bases outside the gene matches. CDR3 sequence: CASSQPTGGPYEQYF. The CDR3 nucleotides read TGCGCCAGCAGTCAGCCGACAGGGGGCCCCTACGAGCAGTACTTC.

This clone has only a few counts. The gene calls are TRBV5-5 and TRBJ1-4; perhaps TRBD1 as D (5 bases). The V gene's germline CDR1 is SGHKS and CDR2 YYEKEE (reference sequence). The CDR3 length is 14 residues. V was clipped by 0 bases and J by 8 bases, with 11 bases between them. CDR3 DNA sequence: TGTGCCAGCAGCTTGGCCTGGGGGGACGAAAAACTGTTTTTT. Its translation: CASSLAWGDEKLFF. The variable domain in full, with the rest retrieved from reference TRBV5-5 and TRBJ1-4, is DAGVTQSPTHLIKTRGQQVTLRCSPISGHKSVSWYQQVLGQGPQFIFQYYEKEERGRGNFPDRFSARQFPNYSSELNVNALLLGDSALYLCASSLAWGDEKLFFGSGTQLSVL.

The rearrangement links TRBV6-5 to TRBJ2-7, with 7 positions matching TRBD2. Germline CDR1 reads MNHEY; CDR2 reads SVGAGI. There are 15 residues in the CDR3. The ends lost 7 bases at V and 3 bases at J; junction bases unmatched: 12. The CDR3 region is CASTQVRGVLYEQYF. In nucleotides, the CDR3 is TGTGCCAGCACACAAGTCCGGGGGGTCCTCTACGAGCAGTACTTC.

The chain uses TRBV15 and TRBJ1-5; D is undetermined. This CDR3 has 15 amino acids. Germline V gene data show CDR1 as LNHNV and CDR2 as YYDKDF (reference sequence). Trimming removed 0 bases at V and 0 bases at J, with 6 bases between. CDR3 sequence: CATSRDTGSNQPQHF. The CDR3 nucleotides read TGTGCCACCAGCAGAGATACGGGTAGCAATCAGCCCCAGCATTTT.

The rearrangement uses TRBV6-1 and TRBJ1-4; D is unclear. Germline V gene sequence: CDR1 MNHNS, CDR2 SASEGT. CDR3 length: 13 amino acids. V was cut by 6 bases and J by 14 bases, with 19 bases left in between. The CDR3 here is CASSEKAAQRLFF. CDR3 DNA: TGTGCCAGCAGCGAGAAGGCGGCCCAACGGCTGTTTTTT.

The chain combines TRBV28 with TRBJ2-3; 9 bases align to TRBD1. Trimming cost V 4 bases and J 3 bases; bases outside gene matches: 5. This CDR3 is built from 15 residues. Germline V gene lookup returns CDR1 MDHEN and CDR2 SYDVKM. CDR3 nucleotide sequence: TGTGCCAGCAGTTCGGACAGGGGATTAACAGATACGCAGTATTTT. Translation gives CASSSDRGLTDTQYF. Together with reference TRBV28 and TRBJ2-3, the CDR3 gives the full variable domain: DVKVTQSSRYLVKRTGEKVFLECVQDMDHENMFWYRQDPGLGLRLIYFSYDVKMKEKGDIPEGYSVSREKKERFSLILESASTNQTSMYLCASSSDRGLTDTQYFGPGTRLTVL.

This clone was picked up a small number of times. The chain recombines TRBV7-9 with TRBJ2-2, with 12 bases that match TRBD2. Trimming took 6 bases from V and 6 from J; bases not matched to a gene: 17. The CDR3 contains 19 residues. Looked up from germline, CDR1 is SEHNR and CDR2 is FQNEAQ (reference sequence). CDR3: CASRPGGPGLAGLAGELFF. The CDR3 DNA follows: TGTGCCAGCAGACCTGGGGGCCCCGGACTAGCGGGGCTCGCCGGGGAGCTGTTTTTT.

The chain has TRBV7-2 and TRBJ2-1; 8 bases align to TRBD2. V lost 5 bases, J lost 9 bases, and 12 bases stayed unmatched. This CDR3 has 15 residues. Germline V CDR1 and CDR2: SGHTA, FQGNSA. CDR3 nucleotides: TGTGCCAGCAGCCTGAGCGGGAGCGCGCGGGCTGAGCAGTTCTTC. Its translation: CASSLSGSARAEQFF.

This clone was recorded only once. The chain is built from TRBV7-2 and TRBJ2-3; TRBD1 matches at 9 bases. V gave up 4 bases and J gave up 1 base; unmatched junction bases: 3. Germline V lookup: CDR1 SGHTA, CDR2 FQGNSA. This CDR3 has 15 residues. The CDR3 DNA follows: TGTGCCAGCAGCTCGACAGGGGGTCGCACAGATACGCAGTATTTT. Translation: CASSSTGGRTDTQYF.

The chain employs TRBV27 and TRBJ2-1; possible D gene TRBD2, 6 bases. This CDR3 spans 17 amino acids. Germline CDR1 is MNHEY and CDR2 is SMNVEV (reference sequence). V lost 5 bases and J lost 0, with 17 bases in between. The CDR3 DNA sequence: TGTGCCAGCAGTACCCCGGACGGGGGTAGCTCCTACAATGAGCAGTTCTTC. This encodes CASSTPDGGSSYNEQFF.

CDR3 sequence (DNA): TGTGCCAGCAGTCCGGACAGGTCGAACACCGGGGAGCTGTTTTTT. Residues: CASSPDRSNTGELFF. V usage is TRBV6-6 and J usage is TRBJ2-2; 7 bases agree with TRBD1. V lost 5 bases, J lost 0 bases, and 3 bases stayed unmatched. This CDR3 contains 15 residues. Looked up from germline, CDR1 is MNHNY and CDR2 is SVGAGI (reference sequence).

J is TRBJ2-7 and V is TRBV4-3; no firm D call. V lost 1 base and J lost 2, with 12 bases in between. This CDR3 is built from 15 residues. Germline V lookup: CDR1 LGHNA, CDR2 YSLEER. The CDR3 region has the DNA TGCGCCAGCAGCCAAGTCTCCCACTCGACCTACGAGCAGTACTTC. As protein: CASSQVSHSTYEQYF.

This rearrangement joins TRBV5-1 to TRBJ2-5; 8 nucleotides match TRBD2. Germline V gene lookup returns CDR1 SGHRS and CDR2 YFSETQ. The CDR3 loop spans 14 amino acids. Trimming took 0 bases from V and 5 from J; bases not matched to a gene: 3. CDR3 sequence (DNA): TGCGCCAGCAGCTTGGAGCGGGGGCGGGAGACCCAGTACTTC. Its translation is CASSLERGRETQYF.

This clone was detected only once. V gene TRBV7-2 combines with J gene TRBJ1-4; the match to TRBD1 covers 9 bases. In germline, CDR1 is SGHTA, CDR2 FQGNSA. The CDR3 has 13 amino acids. With 7 bases clipped from V and 10 bases from J, the junction kept 7 bases outside the gene matches. In nucleotides, the CDR3 is TGTGCCAGCACGGGACAGGGTCTCGCAAAACTGTTTTTT. The encoded protein is CASTGQGLAKLFF.

The V call is TRBV21-1, the J call TRBJ2-3; TRBD2 was called by the table and not checked on the DNA. TRBV21-1 counts as a pseudogene. CDR3 length: 17 amino acids. Here the CDR3 reads CASYFGIGGMCTDTQYF. Written as DNA, the CDR3 is TGTGCCAGCTATTTCGGGATTGGCGGGATGTGCACAGATACGCAGTATTTT.

The gene calls are TRBV28 and TRBJ2-7; weak D call: TRBD2 (5 bases). V lost 5 bases and J 5 bases, leaving 10 bases between the germline ends. The germline gives CDR1 MDHEN, CDR2 SYDVKM. There are 12 residues in the CDR3. This CDR3 reads CASSEGINEQYF. Here the CDR3 DNA reads TGTGCCAGCAGTGAGGGTATCAACGAGCAGTACTTC.

The chain carries TRBV7-2 and TRBJ1-5, with 8 bases identical to TRBD1. The junction had 3 bases not matched to a gene; V was cut back by 5 bases and J by 3 bases. The CDR3 length is 14 residues. Germline V CDR1 and CDR2: SGHTA, FQGNSA. In DNA form, the CDR3 reads TGTGCCAGCAGCAACAGGGGGTACAATCAGCCCCAGCATTTT. Residues: CASSNRGYNQPQHF.

The chain recombines TRBV27 with TRBJ2-5; 13 bases agree with TRBD2. This CDR3 is built from 17 residues. From germline, CDR1 is MNHEY and CDR2 SMNVEV (reference sequence). The ends lost 4 bases at V and 2 bases at J; junction bases unmatched: 7. CDR3 nucleotides: TGTGCCAGCAGTTGGACTAGCGGGGGCCGAGGGCAAGAGACCCAGTACTTC. It yields the protein CASSWTSGGRGQETQYF.

V and J are TRBV10-3 and TRBJ2-5; no reliable D call. Germline assignment: CDR1 ENHRY and CDR2 SYGVKD. Trimming stripped 0 bases from V and 1 base from J, with 6 bases between. The CDR3 totals 14 residues. In DNA, the CDR3 is TGTGCCATCAGTGAGTCTCCTTCCCAAGAGACCCAGTACTTC. This encodes CAISESPSQETQYF.

The chain is built from TRBV5-1 and TRBJ2-5, with TRBD2 identical over 13 bases. Trimming cost V 4 bases and J 2 bases; bases outside gene matches: 2. The CDR3 consists of 15 residues. CDR1 and CDR2 (germline): SGHRS, YFSETQ. This chain's CDR3 is CASSPGLAGQETQYF. The CDR3 DNA is TGCGCCAGCAGCCCGGGACTAGCGGGACAAGAGACCCAGTACTTC.